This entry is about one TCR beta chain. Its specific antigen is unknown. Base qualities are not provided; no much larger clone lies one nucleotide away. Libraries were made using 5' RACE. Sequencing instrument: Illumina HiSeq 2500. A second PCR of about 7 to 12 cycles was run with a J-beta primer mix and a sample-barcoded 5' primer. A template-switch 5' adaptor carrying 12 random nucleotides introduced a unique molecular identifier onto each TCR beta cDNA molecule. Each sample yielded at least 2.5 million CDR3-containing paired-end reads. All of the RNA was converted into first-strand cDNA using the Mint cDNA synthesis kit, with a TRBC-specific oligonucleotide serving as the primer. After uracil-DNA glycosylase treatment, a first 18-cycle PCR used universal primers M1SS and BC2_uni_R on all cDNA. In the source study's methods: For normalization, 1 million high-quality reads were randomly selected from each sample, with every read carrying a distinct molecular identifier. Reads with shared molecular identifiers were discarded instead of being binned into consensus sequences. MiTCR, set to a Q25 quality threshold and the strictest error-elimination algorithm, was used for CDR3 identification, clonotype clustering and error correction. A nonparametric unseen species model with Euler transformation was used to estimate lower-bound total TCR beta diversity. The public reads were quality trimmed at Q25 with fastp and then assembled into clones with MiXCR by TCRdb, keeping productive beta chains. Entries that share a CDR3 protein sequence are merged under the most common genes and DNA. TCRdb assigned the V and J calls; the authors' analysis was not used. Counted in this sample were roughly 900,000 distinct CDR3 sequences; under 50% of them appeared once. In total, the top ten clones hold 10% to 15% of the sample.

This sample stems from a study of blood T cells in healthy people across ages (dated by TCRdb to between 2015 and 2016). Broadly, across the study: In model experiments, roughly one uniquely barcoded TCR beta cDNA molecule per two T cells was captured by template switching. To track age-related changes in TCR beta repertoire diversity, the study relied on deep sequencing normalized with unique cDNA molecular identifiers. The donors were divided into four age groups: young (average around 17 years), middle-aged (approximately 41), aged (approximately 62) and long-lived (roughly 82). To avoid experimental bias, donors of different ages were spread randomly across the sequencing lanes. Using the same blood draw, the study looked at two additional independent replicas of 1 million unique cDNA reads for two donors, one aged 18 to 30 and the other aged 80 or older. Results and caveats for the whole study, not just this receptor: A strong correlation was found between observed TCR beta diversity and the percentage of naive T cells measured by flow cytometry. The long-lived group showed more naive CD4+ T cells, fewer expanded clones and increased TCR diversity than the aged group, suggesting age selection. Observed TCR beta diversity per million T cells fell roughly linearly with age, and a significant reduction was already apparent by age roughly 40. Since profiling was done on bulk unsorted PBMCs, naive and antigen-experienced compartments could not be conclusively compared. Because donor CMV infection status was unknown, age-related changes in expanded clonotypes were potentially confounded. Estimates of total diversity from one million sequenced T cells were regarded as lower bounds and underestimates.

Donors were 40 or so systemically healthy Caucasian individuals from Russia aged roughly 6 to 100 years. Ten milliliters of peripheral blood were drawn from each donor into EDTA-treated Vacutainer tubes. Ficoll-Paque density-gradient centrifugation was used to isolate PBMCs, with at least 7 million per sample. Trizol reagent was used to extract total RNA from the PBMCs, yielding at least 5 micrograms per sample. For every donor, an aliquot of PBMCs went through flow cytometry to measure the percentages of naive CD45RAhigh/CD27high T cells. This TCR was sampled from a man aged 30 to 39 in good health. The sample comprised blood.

The CDR3 here reads CASSLGGLNNEQFF. The base sequence is TGTGCCAGCAGTTTAGGGGGGTTAAACAATGAGCAGTTCTTC. The chain is assembled from TRBV28 and TRBJ2-1, and TRBD2 may be the D gene, going by 6 matching bases. CDR1 and CDR2, per the germline V gene, are MDHEN and SYDVKM. The CDR3 sequence holds 14 residues, the cysteine and phenylalanine included. Only the CDR3 region is kept as DNA, spanning 42 bases read in frame from base 1. V is clipped by 2 bases and J by 5 bases, and the sequence between their germline boundaries is 10 bases long.